This TCR beta chain originates from a study of cytomegalovirus exposure and HLA in healthy donors. From germline, CDR1 is SEHNR and CDR2 FQNEAQ (reference sequence). The CDR3 runs 14 residues. Remarks on this clone: As yet, its antigen is unknown. One junction end does not reproduce the germline sequence, and a read error may be involved.

Overall study results and limits: Presence/absence analyses assumed roughly uniform sequencing depth across donors, which may not hold.

Use of 60 Vbeta and 13 Jbeta primers characterized the PCR. Repertoires were generated with immunoSEQ multiplex PCR, while TCRdb's copy carries only in-frame clones and drops some. Of under 300,000 clones listed, around 80% are singletons. The clonotype comes from a woman aged 60-70 years in good health and CMV-seropositive. The chain recombines TRBV7-9 with TRBJ2-2, with a possible D match to TRBD1 (6 bases). Sequencing input: PBMCs. The CDR3 region has the DNA TGTTCCAGCAGCGGACAGCCGAACACCGGGGAGCTGTTTTTT. It translates to CSSSGQPNTGELFF.